Listed below are T cell receptor beta chains from one sample, sequenced in a study of blood T cell repertoires in COVID-19. The method was immunoSEQ multiplex PCR; TCRdb's version includes in-frame clones alone and lacks a portion of them. The sample shows 310,000 or so clones, over 75% of them seen only once. Specimen: peripheral blood. The receptors shown here come from a man in his fifties or sixties with active or convalescent COVID-19. The CDR3 runs from the conserved cysteine through the conserved F or W. D genes are given only for firm matches. Only part of the rows carry a size: once, few, many, or a class if the clone is expanded.

size	V	D	J	CDR3	DNA
.	TRBV4-3	.	TRBJ1-6	CASSQEYSHTSPLHF	TGCGCCAGCAGCCAAGAGTACAGTCATACTTCACCCCTCCACTTT
.	TRBV9	.	TRBJ2-3	CASSVVPITTDTQYF	TGTGCCAGCAGCGTAGTTCCTATAACCACAGATACGCAGTATTTT
.	TRBV19	.	TRBJ1-6	CASSIEGGRALHF	TGTGCCAGTAGTATAGAAGGGGGACGGGCCCTCCACTTT
.	TRBV2	.	TRBJ1-1	CASRSQGNTEAFF	TGTGCCAGCAGGTCGCAGGGGAACACTGAAGCTTTCTTT
.	TRBV10-3	TRBD1	TRBJ2-2	CAISESGGLNTGELFF	TGTGCCATCAGTGAGTCAGGGGGCCTGAACACCGGGGAGCTGTTTTTT
.	TRBV5-1	.	TRBJ2-2	CASSPSTGSNTGELFF	TGCGCCAGCAGCCCATCGACAGGCTCGAACACCGGGGAGCTGTTTTTT
.	TRBV28	.	TRBJ2-5	CASSKTRAGTQYF	TGTGCCAGCAGTAAGACCCGGGCGGGGACCCAGTACTTC
.	TRBV10-3	TRBD1	TRBJ1-1	CAIAGQGISEAFF	TGTGCCATCGCCGGACAGGGGATCTCTGAAGCTTTCTTT
.	TRBV9	TRBD2	TRBJ2-7	CASSVGSGSYEQYF	TGTGCCAGCAGCGTCGGTAGCGGGAGCTACGAGCAGTACTTC
.	TRBV6-5	TRBD1	TRBJ1-2	CASSPGQAANYGYTF	TGTGCCAGCAGTCCTGGACAGGCGGCTAACTATGGCTACACCTTC
once	TRBV5-6	TRBD1	TRBJ1-4	CASSLKLGQAPSGNEKLFF	TGTGCCAGCAGCTTGAAGCTGGGACAGGCCCCTAGCGGTAATGAAAAACTGTTTTTT
few	TRBV27	.	TRBJ2-3	CASSLYRDTDTQYF	TGTGCCAGCAGTTTATACAGGGACACAGATACGCAGTATTTT
.	TRBV18	TRBD1	TRBJ2-1	CASSPRTGSYEQFF	TGTGCCAGCTCACCTCGGACAGGGTCGTATGAGCAGTTCTTC
.	TRBV4-3	TRBD2	TRBJ2-7	CASSQGAGGSYEQYF	TGCGCCAGCAGCCAAGGGGCGGGGGGCTCCTACGAGCAGTACTTC
.	TRBV4-3	.	TRBJ2-7	CASSPHKRLYEQYF	TGCGCCAGCAGCCCTCACAAGCGGCTTTACGAGCAGTACTTC
.	TRBV7-3	TRBD2	TRBJ2-3	CASAERGADTQYF	TGTGCCAGCGCGGAGCGGGGGGCAGATACGCAGTATTTT
.	TRBV25-1	TRBD1	TRBJ1-4	CASSEFRGNSEKLFF	TGTGCCAGCAGTGAATTCAGGGGGAATTCTGAAAAACTGTTTTTT
.	TRBV6-2/TRBV6-3	.	TRBJ2-5	CASSYSTTRGLQETQYF	TGTGCCAGCAGTTACTCCACTACTAGAGGCCTACAAGAGACCCAGTACTTC
.	TRBV19	.	TRBJ1-1	CASRSLQGGLRNTEAFF	TGTGCCAGTAGGTCTCTTCAGGGTGGTCTCAGGAACACTGAAGCTTTCTTT
.	TRBV25-1	.	TRBJ1-1	CASSEWASNTEAFF	TGTGCCAGCAGTGAATGGGCCTCGAACACTGAAGCTTTCTTT
.	TRBV18	.	TRBJ1-2	CASSVGGGYTF	TGTGCCAGCTCAGTGGGAGGAGGCTACACCTTC
.	TRBV7-2	.	TRBJ2-4	CASSLDSGGQNIQYF	TGTGCCAGCAGCTTAGACTCGGGGGGCCAGAACATTCAGTACTTC
.	TRBV28	.	TRBJ1-1	CATGRGMNTEAFF	TGTGCCACCGGGCGGGGTATGAACACTGAAGCTTTCTTT
.	TRBV21-1	.	TRBJ2-1	CASSHKRGPFSYNEQFF	TGTGCCAGCAGCCACAAAAGGGGCCCCTTCTCCTACAATGAGCAGTTCTTC
.	TRBV2	.	TRBJ2-1	CASSLDWEQFF	TGTGCCAGCAGCTTAGACTGGGAGCAGTTCTTC
.	TRBV4-3	TRBD1	TRBJ1-1	CASSRPGTDTEAFF	TGCGCCAGCAGTCGGCCCGGGACAGACACTGAAGCTTTCTTT
.	TRBV7-2	.	TRBJ2-7	CASSLAVGGTYEQYF	TGTGCCAGCAGCTTAGCCGTAGGCGGGACCTACGAGCAGTACTTC
.	TRBV18	TRBD1	TRBJ1-2	CASSPPGQGGGYTF	TGTGCCAGCTCACCACCCGGACAGGGGGGAGGCTACACCTTC
.	TRBV5-1	.	TRBJ2-1	CASSLSAGLYNEQFF	TGCGCCAGCAGCTTGTCGGCAGGGCTCTACAATGAGCAGTTCTTC
.	TRBV14	.	TRBJ1-5	CASSPVRYSNQPQHF	TGTGCCAGCAGCCCGGTGCGGTATAGCAATCAGCCCCAGCATTTT
.	TRBV7-2	TRBD1	TRBJ1-4	CASSLFPRGQNEKLFF	TGTGCCAGCAGCTTATTTCCGAGGGGGCAGAATGAAAAACTGTTTTTT